The clone carrying this TCR beta chain was detected a few times. Its antigen remains unknown. These data are taken from a study of blood T cells in healthy people across ages. About the research overall: Template switching captured about one barcoded beta molecule per two T cells.

V was shortened by 6 bases and J by 4 bases, with 13 bases between the two germline ends. The CDR3 is made up of 13 amino acids. The germline gives CDR1 SGHRS, CDR2 YFSETQ. Study-wide points: Age advanced and TCR beta diversity per million T cells fell, roughly linearly. Reliance upon unsorted PBMCs precluded definitive naive versus antigen-experienced comparison.

A second PCR of about 6 to 12 cycles used a sample-barcoded 5' primer and a J-beta primer mix. TCRdb called the 5' RACE reads again in MiXCR, with one record for every CDR3 protein. Of about 1.1 million distinct CDR3 sequences listed, about two fifths are singletons. Every participating donor contributed 8 to 10 milliliters of peripheral blood through a draw. The J gene is TRBJ1-2, the V gene TRBV5-1, with D possibly TRBD1 on 6 matching bases. The clonotype originates from a man aged 18 to 29 in good health. Sequenced material: blood. CDR3 nucleotides: TGCGCCAGCAAACCTACAGGGTTCTATGGCTACACCTTC. Its protein is CASKPTGFYGYTF.